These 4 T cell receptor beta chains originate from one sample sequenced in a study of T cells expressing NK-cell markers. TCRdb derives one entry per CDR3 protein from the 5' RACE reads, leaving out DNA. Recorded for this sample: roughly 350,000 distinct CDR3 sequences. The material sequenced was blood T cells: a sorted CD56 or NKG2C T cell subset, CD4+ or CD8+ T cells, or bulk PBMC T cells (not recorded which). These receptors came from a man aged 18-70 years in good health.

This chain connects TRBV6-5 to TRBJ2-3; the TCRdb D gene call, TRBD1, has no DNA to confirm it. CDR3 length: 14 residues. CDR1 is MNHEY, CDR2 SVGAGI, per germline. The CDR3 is CASSYRVPADTQYF.

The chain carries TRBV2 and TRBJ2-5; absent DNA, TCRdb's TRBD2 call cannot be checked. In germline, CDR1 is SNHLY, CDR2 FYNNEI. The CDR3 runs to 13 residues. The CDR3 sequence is CASSMLPGETQYF.

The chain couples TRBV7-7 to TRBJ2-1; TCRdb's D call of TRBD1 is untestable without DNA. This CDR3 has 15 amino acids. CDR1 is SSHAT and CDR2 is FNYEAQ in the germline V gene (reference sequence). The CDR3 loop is CASSLTQDHYNEQFF.

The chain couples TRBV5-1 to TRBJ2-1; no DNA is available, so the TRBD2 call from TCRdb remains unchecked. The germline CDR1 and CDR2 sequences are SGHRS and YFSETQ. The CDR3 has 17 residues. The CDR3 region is CASSPGLAGGRYNEQFF.